This T cell receptor (beta chain) came from a study of shared clonotypes between healthy human individuals. Overall study results and limits: The authors sampled blood alone, and tissue repertoires likely differ.

With respect to this clone: Its antigen is still unknown.

Sequencing used immunoSEQ multiplex PCR; TCRdb keeps in-frame clones, though not all of them. The sample consists of about 96,000 clones, 40% to 55% of them appearing once. The germline V gene has CDR1 SNHLY and CDR2 FYNNEI. J was trimmed by 4 bases and V by 3 bases; bases with no gene match: 2. The CDR3 has 14 residues. The receptor's source is a woman aged 40 to 55 in good health. Some clones in this sample may be carry-over from other donors' samples. Sequencing was done on a sample of PBMCs. The chain joins TRBV2 to TRBJ1-5, with 8 positions matching TRBD1. CDR3 region: CASSERTGNQPQHF. CDR3 in DNA: TGTGCCAGCAGTGAGAGGACAGGGAATCAGCCCCAGCATTTT.